This T cell receptor beta chain emerged from a study of control samples from healthy donors and cancer patients. TCRdb keeps only in-frame clones here, not all; method: immunoSEQ multiplex PCR. The data contain some 130,000 clones, roughly 92% of them seen just once; the ten biggest clones take up about 11%. The CDR3 covers 15 residues. Trimming left V 5 bases short and J 1 base short, with 15 bases between. The germline V gene encodes CDR1 SNHLY and CDR2 FYNNEI. Sequenced material: blood. The chain carries TRBV2 and TRBJ2-7; D possibly matches TRBD1 or TRBD2 (5 bases each). The receptor was derived from a man under 40 in good health. The CDR3 is CASSPAGAISYEQYF. Here the CDR3 DNA reads TGTGCCAGCAGTCCCGCCGGGGCTATATCCTACGAGCAGTACTTC.